A single TCR beta chain is shown here with its context. What it binds is not known. These data originate in a study of lymphopenia after photon versus proton radiotherapy. Libraries were prepared by immunoSEQ multiplex PCR; TCRdb keeps only in-frame clonotypes and omits some of them. In the table there are some 25,000 clones, roughly four fifths of which are singletons. Findings and caveats of the study: Relative stability marked proton patients; photon patients lost diversity and naive cells. In patients who died, overall survival fell as post-nadir TCR diversity dropped more.

The CDR3 is made up of 16 amino acids. CDR1 is SNHLY and CDR2 is FYNNEI in the germline V gene. V was clipped by 6 bases and J by 0 bases, with 16 bases between them. Sequences were derived from peripheral blood, sampled from a patient treated with photon-based radiotherapy. This receptor was identified in a woman aged 50 to 65 with pancreatic cancer. The chain combines TRBV2 with TRBJ2-3; D perhaps matches TRBD2 (5 bases). DNA of the CDR3: TGTGCCAGCAGCGACCCTAGGAGGACTAGCACAGATACGCAGTATTTT. It is translated as CASSDPRRTSTDTQYF.